The source of this T cell receptor beta chain is a study of shared clonotypes between healthy human individuals. Turning to the study itself: CD4 naive and memory got three plates each, CD8 naive two, CD8 memory one. Study-wide results and caveats: Sharing across four donors was highest in naive CD4 (approximately 5%) and lowest in memory CD8 (0.4%). Across subsets, estimated richness was generally greater for naive than for memory populations.

In the case of this clone: Its cognate antigen is unknown.

The data were produced by immunoSEQ multiplex PCR, yet TCRdb's version contains in-frame clones alone and is incomplete. The sample yields millions of clones, 85% to 95% seen once. CDR1 SEHNR and CDR2 FQNEAQ come from the germline V gene (reference sequence). J lost 2 bases, V lost 6 bases, and 8 bases had no gene match. There are 16 residues in the CDR3. This TCR came from a man between 18 and 29 years old in good health. Some clones in this sample may be carry-over from other donors' samples. The gene calls are TRBV7-9 and TRBJ2-1, with 9 bases lining up with TRBD1. The sequenced sample consisted of naive CD4+ T cells from PBMCs. The subset: CD45RA+ positively selected. CDR3 region: CASRSGWDRAYNEQFF. The CDR3 nucleotides are TGTGCCAGCAGGTCAGGCTGGGACAGGGCCTACAATGAGCAGTTCTTC.